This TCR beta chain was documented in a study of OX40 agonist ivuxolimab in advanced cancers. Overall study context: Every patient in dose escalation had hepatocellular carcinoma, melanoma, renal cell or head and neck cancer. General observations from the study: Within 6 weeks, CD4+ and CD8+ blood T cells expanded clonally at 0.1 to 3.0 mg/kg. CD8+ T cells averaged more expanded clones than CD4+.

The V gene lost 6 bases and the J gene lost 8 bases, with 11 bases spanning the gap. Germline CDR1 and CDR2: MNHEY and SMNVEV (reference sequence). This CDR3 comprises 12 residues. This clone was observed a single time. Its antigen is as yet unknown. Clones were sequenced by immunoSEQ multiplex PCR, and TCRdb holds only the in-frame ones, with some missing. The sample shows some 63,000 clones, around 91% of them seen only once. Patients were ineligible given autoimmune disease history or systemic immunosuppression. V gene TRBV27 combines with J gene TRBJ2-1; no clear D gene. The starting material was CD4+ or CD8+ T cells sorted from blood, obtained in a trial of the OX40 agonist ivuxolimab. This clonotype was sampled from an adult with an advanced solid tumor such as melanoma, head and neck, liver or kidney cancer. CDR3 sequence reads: CASSPPSDEQFF. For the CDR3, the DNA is TGTGCCAGCAGCCCTCCCTCTGATGAGCAGTTCTTC.